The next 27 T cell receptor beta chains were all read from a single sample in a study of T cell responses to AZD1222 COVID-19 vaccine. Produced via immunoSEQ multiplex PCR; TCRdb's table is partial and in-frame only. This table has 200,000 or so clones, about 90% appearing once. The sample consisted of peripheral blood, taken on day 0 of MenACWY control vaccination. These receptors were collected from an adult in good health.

The CDR3: CASSPFTGKETQYF. The CDR3 nucleotides are TGTGCCAGCTCACCATTCACAGGGAAGGAGACCCAGTACTTC. The gene calls are TRBV18 and TRBJ2-5; tentative D call: TRBD1 (6 bases). Germline loops: CDR1 KGHSH, CDR2 LQKENI. Trimming left V 2 bases short and J 5 bases short, with 12 bases between. The CDR3 is 14 amino acids.

The CDR3 reads CASSYSGRLNQPQHF. The CDR3 DNA follows: TGTGCCAGCAGTTACAGCGGACGGCTCAATCAGCCCCAGCATTTT. The rearrangement links TRBV6-2 or TRBV6-3 to TRBJ1-5; D is unclear. Germline V gives CDR1 MNHEY, CDR2 SVGEGT. The germline V and J ends were trimmed by 2 bases and 3 bases, with 11 bases remaining between them. This CDR3 spans 15 amino acids.

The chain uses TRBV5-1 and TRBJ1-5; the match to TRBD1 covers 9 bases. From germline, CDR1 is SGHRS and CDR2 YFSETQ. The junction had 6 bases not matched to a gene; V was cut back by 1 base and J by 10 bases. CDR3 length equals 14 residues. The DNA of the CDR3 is TGCGCCAGCAGCTTGAGGGGACAGGGAACACCCCAGCATTTT. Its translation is CASSLRGQGTPQHF.

The CDR3 spells CASSYNRIIHNQPQHF. DNA for the CDR3: TGTGCCAGCAGCTATAATCGGATAATCCACAATCAGCCCCAGCATTTT. The chain uses TRBV7-8 and TRBJ1-5; D is unclear. V shed 4 bases and J shed 3 bases, with 16 bases lying between them. The CDR3 consists of 16 residues. Germline CDR1 reads SGHVS; CDR2 reads FQNEAQ.

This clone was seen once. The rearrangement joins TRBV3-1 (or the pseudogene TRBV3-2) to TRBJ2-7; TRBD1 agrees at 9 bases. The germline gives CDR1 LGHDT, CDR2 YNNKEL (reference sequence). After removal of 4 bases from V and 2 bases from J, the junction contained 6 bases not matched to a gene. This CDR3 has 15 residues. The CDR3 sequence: CASSRGQGITYEQYF. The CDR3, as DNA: TGTGCCAGCAGCCGAGGACAGGGGATTACCTACGAGCAGTACTTC.

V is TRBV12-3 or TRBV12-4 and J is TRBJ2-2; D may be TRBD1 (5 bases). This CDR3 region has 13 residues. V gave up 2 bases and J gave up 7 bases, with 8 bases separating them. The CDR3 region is CASSLRGDGELFF. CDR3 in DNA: TGTGCCAGCAGTTTAAGGGGTGACGGGGAGCTGTTTTTT.

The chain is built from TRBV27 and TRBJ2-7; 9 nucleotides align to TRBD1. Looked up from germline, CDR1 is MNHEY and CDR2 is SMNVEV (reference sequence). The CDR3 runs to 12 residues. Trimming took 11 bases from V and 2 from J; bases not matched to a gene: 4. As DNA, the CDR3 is TGTGCCTCGGGACAGGGTGCCTACGAGCAGTACTTC. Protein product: CASGQGAYEQYF.

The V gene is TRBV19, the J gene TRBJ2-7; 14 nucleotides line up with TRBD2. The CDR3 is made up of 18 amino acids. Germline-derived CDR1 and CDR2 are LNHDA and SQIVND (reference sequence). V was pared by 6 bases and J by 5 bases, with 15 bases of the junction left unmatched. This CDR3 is CASSRNSLGLAGDHEQYF. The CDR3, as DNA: TGTGCCAGTAGCCGGAACTCCCTGGGACTAGCGGGGGACCACGAGCAGTACTTC.

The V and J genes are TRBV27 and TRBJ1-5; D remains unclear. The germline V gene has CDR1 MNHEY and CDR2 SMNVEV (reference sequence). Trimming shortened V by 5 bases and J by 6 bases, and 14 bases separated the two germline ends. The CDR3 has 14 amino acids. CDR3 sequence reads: CASSTRATTQPQHF. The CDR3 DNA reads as TGTGCCAGCAGTACCCGGGCTACAACTCAGCCCCAGCATTTT.

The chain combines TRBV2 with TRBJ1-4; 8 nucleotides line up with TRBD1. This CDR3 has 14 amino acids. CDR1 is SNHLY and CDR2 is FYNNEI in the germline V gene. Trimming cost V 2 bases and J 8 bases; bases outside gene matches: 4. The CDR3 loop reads CASSENRGVEKLFF. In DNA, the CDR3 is TGTGCCAGCAGTGAAAACAGGGGGGTAGAAAAACTGTTTTTT.

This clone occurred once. CDR3 in DNA: TGTGCCAGCAGTGCATCGCTAGCGGGGACCTACAATGAGCAGTTCTTC. Amino acid sequence: CASSASLAGTYNEQFF. The chain joins TRBV6-1 to TRBJ2-1; 9 bases map to TRBD2. The CDR3 runs 16 residues. CDR1 is MNHNS, CDR2 SASEGT, per germline. Trimming at V came to 4 bases and at J to 2 bases, leaving 6 bases not matched to a gene.

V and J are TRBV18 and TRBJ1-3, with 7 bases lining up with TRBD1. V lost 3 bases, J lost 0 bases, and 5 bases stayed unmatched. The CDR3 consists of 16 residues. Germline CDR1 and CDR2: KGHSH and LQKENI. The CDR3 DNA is TGTGCCAGCTCACCTGCGACAGGGTACTCTGGAAACACCATATATTTT. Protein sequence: CASSPATGYSGNTIYF.

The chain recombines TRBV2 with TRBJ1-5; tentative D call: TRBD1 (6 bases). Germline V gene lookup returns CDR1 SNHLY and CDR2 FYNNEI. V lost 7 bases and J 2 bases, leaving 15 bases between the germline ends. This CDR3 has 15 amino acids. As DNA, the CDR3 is TGTGCCAGCAAAACCGAAGGGGGAGGCAATCAGCCCCAGCATTTT. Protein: CASKTEGGGNQPQHF.

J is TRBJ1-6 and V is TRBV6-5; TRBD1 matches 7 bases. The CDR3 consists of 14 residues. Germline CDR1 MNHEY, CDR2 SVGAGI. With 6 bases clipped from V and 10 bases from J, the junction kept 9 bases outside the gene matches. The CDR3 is CASRDRAEESPLHF. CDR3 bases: TGTGCCAGCAGAGACAGGGCTGAGGAATCACCCCTCCACTTT.

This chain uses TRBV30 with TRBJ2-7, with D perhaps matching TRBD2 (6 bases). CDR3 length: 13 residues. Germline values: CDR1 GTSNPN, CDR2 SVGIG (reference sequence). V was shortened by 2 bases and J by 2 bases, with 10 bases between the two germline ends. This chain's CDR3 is CAWSSGRTYEQYF. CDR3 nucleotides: TGTGCCTGGAGTAGCGGGCGGACCTACGAGCAGTACTTC.

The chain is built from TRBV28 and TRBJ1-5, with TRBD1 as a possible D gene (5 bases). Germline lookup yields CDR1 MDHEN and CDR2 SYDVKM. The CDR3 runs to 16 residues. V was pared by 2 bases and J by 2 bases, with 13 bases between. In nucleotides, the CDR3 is TGTGCCAGCAGTTTACAGGGACTTGTTGGCAATCAGCCCCAGCATTTT. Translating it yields CASSLQGLVGNQPQHF.

The CDR3 DNA follows: TGTGCCAGCAGCTTTCGGTCCAGGGCAGATACGCAGTATTTT. Translating it yields CASSFRSRADTQYF. The chain employs TRBV7-2 and TRBJ2-3; D possibly corresponds to TRBD1 (5 bases). Trimming took off 3 bases at V and 4 bases at J, with 11 bases between the two ends. This CDR3 spans 14 amino acids. Germline CDR1 and CDR2: SGHTA and FQGNSA. The full variable domain, its missing parts supplied by reference TRBV7-2 and TRBJ2-3, is GAGVSQSPSNKVTEKGKDVELRCDPISGHTALYWYRQSLGQGLEFLIYFQGNSAPDKSGLPSDRFSAERTGGSVSTLTIQRTQQEDSAVYLCASSFRSRADTQYFGPGTRLTVL.

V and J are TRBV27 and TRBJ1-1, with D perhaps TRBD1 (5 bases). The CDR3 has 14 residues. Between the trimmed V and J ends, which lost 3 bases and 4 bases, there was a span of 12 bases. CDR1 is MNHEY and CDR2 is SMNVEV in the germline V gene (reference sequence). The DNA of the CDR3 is TGTGCCAGCAGTTTTAGTGGGGGACTCACTGAAGCTTTCTTT. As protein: CASSFSGGLTEAFF.

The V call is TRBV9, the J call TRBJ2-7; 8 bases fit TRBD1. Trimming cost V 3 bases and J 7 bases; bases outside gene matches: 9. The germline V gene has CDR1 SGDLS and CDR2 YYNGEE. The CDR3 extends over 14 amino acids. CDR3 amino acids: CASSAGGAEGEQYF. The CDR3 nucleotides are TGTGCCAGCAGCGCAGGGGGCGCCGAGGGGGAGCAGTACTTC.

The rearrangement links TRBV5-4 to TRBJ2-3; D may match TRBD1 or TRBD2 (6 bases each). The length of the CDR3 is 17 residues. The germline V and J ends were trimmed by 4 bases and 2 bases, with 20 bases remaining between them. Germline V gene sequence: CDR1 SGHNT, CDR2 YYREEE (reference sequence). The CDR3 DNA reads TGTGCCAGCAGCACCACTGGTTTGGGGGGCACCACAGATACGCAGTATTTT. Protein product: CASSTTGLGGTTDTQYF. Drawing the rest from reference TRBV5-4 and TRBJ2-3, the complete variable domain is ETGVTQSPTHLIKTRGQQVTLRCSSQSGHNTVSWYQQALGQGPQFIFQYYREEENGRGNFPPRFSGLQFPNYSSELNVNALELDDSALYLCASSTTGLGGTTDTQYFGPGTRLTVL.

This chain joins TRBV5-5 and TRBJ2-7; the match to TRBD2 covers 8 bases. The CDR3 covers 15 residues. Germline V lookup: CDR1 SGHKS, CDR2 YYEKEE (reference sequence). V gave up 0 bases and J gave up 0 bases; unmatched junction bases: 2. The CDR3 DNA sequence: TGTGCCAGCAGCTTGGCTAGCGGGCCCTCCTACGAGCAGTACTTC. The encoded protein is CASSLASGPSYEQYF. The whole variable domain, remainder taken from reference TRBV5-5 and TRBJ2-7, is DAGVTQSPTHLIKTRGQQVTLRCSPISGHKSVSWYQQVLGQGPQFIFQYYEKEERGRGNFPDRFSARQFPNYSSELNVNALLLGDSALYLCASSLASGPSYEQYFGPGTRLTVT.

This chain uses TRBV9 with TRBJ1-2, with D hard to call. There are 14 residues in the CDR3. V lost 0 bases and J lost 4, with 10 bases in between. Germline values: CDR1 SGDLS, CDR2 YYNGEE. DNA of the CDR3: TGTGCCAGCAGCGTAGGCGGCCTGGGCTATGGCTACACCTTC. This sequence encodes CASSVGGLGYGYTF.

CDR3 amino acids: CASSLSGVGDTEAFF. In DNA, the CDR3 is TGTGCCAGCAGCCTTTCAGGGGTGGGCGACACTGAAGCTTTCTTT. This chain connects TRBV7-9 to TRBJ1-1, with D perhaps matching TRBD1 (6 bases). The CDR3 runs 15 residues. With 5 bases removed from V and 3 bases from J, the gap between germline ends came to 16 bases. From germline, CDR1 is SEHNR and CDR2 FQNEAQ (reference sequence).

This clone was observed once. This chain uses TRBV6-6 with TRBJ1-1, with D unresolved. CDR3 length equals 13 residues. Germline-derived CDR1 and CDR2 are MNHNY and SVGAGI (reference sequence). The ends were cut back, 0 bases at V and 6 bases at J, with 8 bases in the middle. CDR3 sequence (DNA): TGTGCCAGCAGTTACTCCTCGGACGCTGAAGCTTTCTTT. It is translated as CASSYSSDAEAFF.

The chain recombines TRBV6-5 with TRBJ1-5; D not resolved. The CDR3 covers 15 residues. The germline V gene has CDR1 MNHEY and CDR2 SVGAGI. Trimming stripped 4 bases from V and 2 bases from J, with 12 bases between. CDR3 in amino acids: CASSSRQGRNQPQHF. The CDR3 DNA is TGTGCCAGCAGTTCCAGACAAGGACGCAATCAGCCCCAGCATTTT.

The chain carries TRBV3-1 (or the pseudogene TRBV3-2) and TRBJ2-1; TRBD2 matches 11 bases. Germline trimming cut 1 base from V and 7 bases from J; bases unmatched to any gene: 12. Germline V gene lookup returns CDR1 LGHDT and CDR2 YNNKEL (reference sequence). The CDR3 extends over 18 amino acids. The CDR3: CASSQGPFPSGRMNEQFF. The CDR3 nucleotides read TGTGCCAGCAGCCAAGGCCCCTTCCCTAGCGGGAGGATGAATGAGCAGTTCTTC.

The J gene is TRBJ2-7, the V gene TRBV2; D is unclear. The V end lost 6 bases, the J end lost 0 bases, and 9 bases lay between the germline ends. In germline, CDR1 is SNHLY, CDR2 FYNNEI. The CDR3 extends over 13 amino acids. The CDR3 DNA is TGTGCCAGCAGGGACGGCAGCTCCTACGAGCAGTACTTC. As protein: CASRDGSSYEQYF.